This TCR beta chain was recorded in a study of radiotherapy plus CTLA-4 blockade in lung cancer. Study-wide background: Objective responses arose in over 15% of patients, and roughly 31% experienced disease control.

Note on this clone: Antigen: not known.

The study, taken as a whole, reports: Researchers report tumor-derived TCR clones expanding in blood after radiotherapy plus ipilimumab.

The assay was immunoSEQ multiplex PCR, and TCRdb's table has in-frame clones only and misses some. Of 34,000 or so clones in the sample, under 85% were seen once. The ends lost 4 bases at V and 5 bases at J; junction bases unmatched: 11. Per germline, CDR1 KGHSY and CDR2 FQNENV. The CDR3 spans 15 residues. The source material was peripheral blood, sampled from a patient treated with radiotherapy plus ipilimumab. This rearrangement joins TRBV16 to TRBJ2-7, with 7 bases aligning to TRBD2. The sequence derives from a human donor with non-small cell lung cancer that progressed on radiotherapy plus ipilimumab. The CDR3 reads CASSLLGPGGHEQYF. In DNA, the CDR3 is TGTGCCAGCAGCCTTTTAGGGCCGGGAGGCCACGAGCAGTACTTC. Filled out from reference TRBV16 and TRBJ2-7, the complete variable domain reads GEEVAQTPKHLVRGEGQKAKLYCAPIKGHSYVFWYQQVLKNEFKFLISFQNENVFDETGMPKERFSAKCLPNSPCSLEIQATKLEDSAVYFCASSLLGPGGHEQYFGPGTRLTVT.